The clone carrying this T cell receptor beta chain was observed many times. Its antigen remains unknown. Time point defined: persistent/refractory GD, antithyroid drugs over 5 years with positive TRAb. There was RNA extracted from PBMCs, and the TCR library was made from it. It was by American Thyroid Association guidelines that Graves' disease was diagnosed. This sample stems from a study of regulatory T cells in long-lasting Graves disease. Overall study context: Persistent Graves' disease required over 5 years of antithyroid drugs and positive TSH receptor antibodies.

Arm-PCR of CDR3 regions with iRepertoire HTBI primers generated TCR beta libraries. TCRdb recomputed calls from the multiplex PCR reads with MiXCR, one row per CDR3 protein. In the table there are hundreds of thousands of distinct CDR3 sequences, around 20% of which are singletons. Germline V gene lookup returns CDR1 MNHEY and CDR2 SVGAGI. The V end lost 2 bases, the J end lost 7 bases, and 11 bases lay between the germline ends. There are 13 residues in the CDR3. Study results and limitations: Limited samples may have lowered accuracy.

The material was peripheral blood mononuclear cells (PBMCs), obtained when the disease was refractory, from a patient treated with antithyroid drugs. The chain is built from TRBV6-5 and TRBJ1-2; D gene unclear. The source of this sequence is a female donor with Graves disease. As DNA, the CDR3 is TGTGCCAGCAGTTACGCAACGACAAGTGGCTACACCTTC. Translating it yields CASSYATTSGYTF.